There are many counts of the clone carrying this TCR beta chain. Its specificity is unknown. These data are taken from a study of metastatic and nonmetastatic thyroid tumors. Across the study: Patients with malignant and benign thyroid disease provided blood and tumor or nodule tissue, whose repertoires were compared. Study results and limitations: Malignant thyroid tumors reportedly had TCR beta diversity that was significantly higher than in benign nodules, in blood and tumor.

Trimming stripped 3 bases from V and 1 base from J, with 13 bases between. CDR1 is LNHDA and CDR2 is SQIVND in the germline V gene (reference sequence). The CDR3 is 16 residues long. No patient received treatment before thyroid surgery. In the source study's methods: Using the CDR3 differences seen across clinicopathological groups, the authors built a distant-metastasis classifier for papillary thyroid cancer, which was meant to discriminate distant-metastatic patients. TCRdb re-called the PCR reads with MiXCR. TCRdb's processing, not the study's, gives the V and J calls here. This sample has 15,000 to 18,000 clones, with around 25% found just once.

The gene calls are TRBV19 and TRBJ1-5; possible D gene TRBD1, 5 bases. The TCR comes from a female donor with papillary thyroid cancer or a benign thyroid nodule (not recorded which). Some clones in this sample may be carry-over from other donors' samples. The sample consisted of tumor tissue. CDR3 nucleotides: TGTGCCAGTAGTATTTTCGGGGGTCTGAGCAATCAGCCCCAGCATTTT. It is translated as CASSIFGGLSNQPQHF.